This T cell receptor (beta chain) was obtained from a study of cytomegalovirus exposure and HLA in healthy donors. Germline V lookup: CDR1 MGHDK, CDR2 SYGVNS. Trimming cost V 9 bases and J 0 bases; bases outside gene matches: 8. The CDR3 is 16 residues long. The PCR used 60 Vbeta and 13 Jbeta primers. This table comes from immunoSEQ multiplex PCR, and its TCRdb copy is limited to in-frame clones, with some not included. Here the sample spans fewer than 200,000 clones, 70% to 80% being singletons. J is TRBJ2-6 and V is TRBV25-1, with 7 bases matching TRBD1. Sequenced sample: PBMCs. This TCR derives from a woman between 35 and 50 years old in good health and CMV-seronegative. The CDR3 is CASGVGGGSGANVLTF. The CDR3 DNA reads as TGTGCCAGTGGTGTAGGGGGCGGCTCTGGGGCCAACGTCCTGACTTTC.